This entry lists 17 T cell receptor beta chains sequenced from one sample in a study of T cells in Graves' hyperthyroidism and ophthalmopathy. Amplified TCR beta CDR3 regions came from RNA transcripts. A set of HTBI primers served as the primers for a first-round RT-PCR of the TCR CDR3. TCRdb used MiXCR to reprocess the multiplex PCR reads, holding one entry per CDR3 protein. The table shows about 260,000 distinct CDR3 sequences, with over 15% occurring only once. The sample consisted of blood. All receptors derive from a woman aged 18-29 years with Graves' ophthalmopathy.

This clonotype was seen repeatedly, ten times or more. V and J are TRBV12-5 and TRBJ2-3; no definite D call. The CDR3 has 14 amino acids. V lost 2 bases and J 6 bases, leaving 12 bases between the germline ends. Germline CDR1 LGHNT, CDR2 FRNRAP. CDR3 sequence reads: CASGLYSPTDTQYF. The CDR3 DNA sequence: TGTGCTAGTGGTTTGTACTCACCCACCGATACGCAGTATTTT.

In this sample, this clonotype turned up many times. The chain recombines TRBV12-3 or TRBV12-4 with TRBJ1-4; 9 bases align to TRBD1. Trimming cost V 2 bases and J 5 bases; bases outside gene matches: 12. There are 18 residues in the CDR3. The CDR3 nucleotides read TGTGCCAGCAGTTTACGTAGTTTCGGGGACAGGGAGAATGAAAAACTGTTTTTT. It specifies CASSLRSFGDRENEKLFF.

This clonotype was counted many times. J is TRBJ1-3 and V is TRBV7-9; the D is unclear. This CDR3 is 13 amino acids long. The germline V gene has CDR1 SEHNR and CDR2 FQNEAQ (reference sequence). CDR3 sequence: CAGFRPSGNTIYF. The CDR3 DNA reads TGTGCAGGCTTCAGGCCCTCTGGAAACACCATATATTTT.

This clonotype has more than one count but fewer than ten. The V call is TRBV7-3, the J call TRBJ2-2; 9 nucleotides align to TRBD1. Germline V gene lookup returns CDR1 SGHTA and CDR2 FQGTGA. CDR3 size: 16 residues. V lost 5 bases, J lost 4 bases, and 8 bases stayed unmatched. The CDR3, as DNA: TGTGCCAGCAGCGTACAGGGGGCGCGGGCCACCGGGGAGCTGTTTTTT. It codes for CASSVQGARATGELFF.

This clonotype showed up many times. The chain employs TRBV28 and TRBJ1-2; the match to TRBD1 covers 8 bases. The CDR3 consists of 14 residues. The V gene's germline CDR1 is MDHEN and CDR2 SYDVKM. The J segment lost 1 base and the V segment lost 5 bases, leaving 3 bases of the junction unmatched. The CDR3 loop is CASSLDRVNYGYTF. Here the CDR3 DNA reads TGTGCCAGCAGTCTGGACAGGGTTAACTATGGCTACACCTTC.

This clonotype was picked up many times. The chain links TRBV5-1 to TRBJ1-1; D uncertain. V lost 1 base and J lost 1, with 5 bases in between. This CDR3 has 13 residues. Looked up from germline, CDR1 is SGHRS and CDR2 is YFSETQ. The CDR3 coding sequence is TGCGCCAGCAGCTTGTTGGGGAACACTGAAGCTTTCTTT. It specifies CASSLLGNTEAFF. Complete variable domain (other parts from reference TRBV5-1 and TRBJ1-1): KAGVTQTPRYLIKTRGQQVTLSCSPISGHRSVSWYQQTPGQGLQFLFEYFSETQRNKGNFPGRFSGRQFSNSRSEMNVSTLELGDSALYLCASSLLGNTEAFFGQGTRLTVV.

Only one count was recorded for this clonotype. This chain uses TRBV10-3 with TRBJ2-2; the D gene is possibly TRBD1 (7 bases). Per the germline V gene, CDR1 is ENHRY and CDR2 is SYGVKD. Trimming shortened V by 7 bases and J by 6 bases, and 15 bases separated the two germline ends. This CDR3 is 14 amino acids long. The CDR3 DNA sequence: TGTGCCATCACAGACAGGGAGGTCGCCGGGGAGCTGTTTTTT. It translates to CAITDREVAGELFF.

This clonotype was seen many times. The gene calls are TRBV10-3 and TRBJ1-3; 7 bases are shared with TRBD1. CDR3 length equals 16 residues. From germline, CDR1 is ENHRY and CDR2 SYGVKD. V shed 3 bases, J shed 2 bases, and the junction held 7 bases outside the gene matches. CDR3 sequence (DNA): TGTGCCATCAGTGAAGGGGGCTCCTTCCCTGGAAACACCATATATTTT. Translating it yields CAISEGGSFPGNTIYF.

This clonotype was observed many times. V and J are TRBV30 and TRBJ1-1; TRBD1 is a possible D gene (6 bases). Germline-derived CDR1 and CDR2 are GTSNPN and SVGIG (reference sequence). V dropped 7 bases and J dropped 6 bases, with 18 bases sitting between them. The CDR3 has 13 amino acids. The CDR3 is CAFYGGAQSEAFF. CDR3 nucleotide sequence: TGTGCCTTCTATGGGGGGGCTCAATCTGAAGCTTTCTTT.

The V gene is TRBV19, the J gene TRBJ2-1; weak D call: TRBD2 (6 bases). V lost 0 bases, J lost 1 base, and 10 bases lay in between. Germline values: CDR1 LNHDA, CDR2 SQIVND (reference sequence). This CDR3 is 16 amino acids long. The CDR3 sequence is CASSIDRSGSYNEQFF. Written as DNA, the CDR3 is TGTGCCAGTAGTATAGACCGTAGCGGATCCTACAATGAGCAGTTCTTC.

The sample holds a few counts of this clonotype. The rearrangement joins TRBV25-1 to TRBJ1-6; D remains ambiguous. Trimming removed 2 bases from V and 5 bases from J, with 4 bases in between. Looked up from germline, CDR1 is MGHDK and CDR2 is SYGVNS. This CDR3 spans 13 amino acids. The CDR3 sequence is CASSEGDNSPLHF. For the CDR3, the DNA is TGTGCCAGCAGTGAAGGGGATAATTCACCCCTCCACTTT.

The V gene is TRBV19, the J gene TRBJ1-2; 10 nucleotides align to TRBD1. The ends lost 1 base at V and 4 bases at J; junction bases unmatched: 9. CDR3 length equals 17 residues. CDR1 and CDR2 (germline): LNHDA, SQIVND (reference sequence). CDR3 bases: TGTGCCAGTAGTATAGGGGGGACAGGGGTCCCTACCTATGGCTACACCTTC. Its translation: CASSIGGTGVPTYGYTF. Full variable domain (outside the CDR3, taken from reference TRBV19 and TRBJ1-2): DGGITQSPKYLFRKEGQNVTLSCEQNLNHDAMYWYRQDPGQGLRLIYYSQIVNDFQKGDIAEGYSVSREKKESFPLTVTSAQKNPTAFYLCASSIGGTGVPTYGYTFGSGTRLTVV.

This clonotype turned up a few times. A clone one base away is much larger, so this may be a read error. The V call is TRBV19, the J call TRBJ1-1; the match to TRBD1 covers 7 bases. The CDR3 has 16 residues. CDR1 is LNHDA and CDR2 is SQIVND in the germline V gene (reference sequence). The CDR3 reads CASSIRDSILNTEVFF. For the CDR3, the DNA is TGTGCCAGTAGTATTCGGGACAGTATCCTGAACACTGAAGTTTTCTTT.

This clonotype was observed at least ten times. The chain couples TRBV5-1 to TRBJ2-7; D gene unclear. The CDR3 is 14 amino acids. The germline CDR1 and CDR2 sequences are SGHRS and YFSETQ. V was pared by 0 bases and J by 3 bases, with 10 bases between. The CDR3 loop reads CASSLAGSNYEQYF. In DNA form, the CDR3 reads TGCGCCAGCAGCTTGGCCGGCTCCAACTACGAGCAGTACTTC.

This clonotype was seen at least ten times. This chain connects TRBV4-2 to TRBJ2-5, with 10 bases lining up with TRBD2. Trimming cost V 0 bases and J 8 bases; bases outside gene matches: 6. CDR3 length: 15 residues. Looked up from germline, CDR1 is LGHNA and CDR2 is YNFKEQ. This chain's CDR3 is CASSQEPSGSDTQYF. The CDR3 DNA reads TGTGCCAGCAGCCAAGAGCCTAGCGGGAGTGACACCCAGTACTTC.

This clonotype was observed once. This chain links TRBV10-1 with TRBJ1-1; 10 positions agree with TRBD1. The CDR3 totals 15 residues. V gave up 2 bases and J gave up 5 bases; unmatched junction bases: 5. CDR1 and CDR2 (germline): WNHNN, SYGVQD (reference sequence). The CDR3 sequence: CASSEAGQGITEAFF. In DNA form, the CDR3 reads TGCGCCAGCAGTGAGGCGGGACAGGGGATTACTGAAGCTTTCTTT.

This clonotype has at least ten counts. The V and J genes are TRBV12-3 or TRBV12-4 and TRBJ2-3; D not certain. The V gene lost 0 bases and the J gene lost 0 bases, with 4 bases spanning the gap. The CDR3 sequence is 14 residues long. The CDR3 DNA sequence: TGTGCCAGCAGTTTAGCGGCTAGCACAGATACGCAGTATTTT. Translation: CASSLAASTDTQYF.